This T cell receptor beta chain comes out of a study of identical twins. Overall study results and limits: The study found excess low generation probability among twin-shared out-of-frame alpha sequences. The study drew conclusions from cross-sectional statistical analysis, not from following the same donors. Analyses based on zero insertions could be partly confounded by invariant MAIT and iNKT cells.

A single record per CDR3 protein comes from TCRdb applying MiXCR to the 5' RACE reads. Of 690,000 or so distinct CDR3 sequences in the sample, 5.5% to 6.5% are singletons; the top ten hold 1.5% to 2%. In the case of this clonotype: Its antigen is as yet unknown.

V shed 5 bases and J 1 base; nucleotides not matched to a gene: 18. CDR3 length: 20 amino acids. Germline CDR1 and CDR2: SGHRS and YFSETQ. The sequencing input was naive T cells sorted from blood. V gene TRBV5-1 combines with J gene TRBJ2-6, with TRBD2 identical over 7 bases. This clonotype was obtained from a man in his late teens or twenties in good health. CDR3 in DNA: TGCGCCAGCAGATGGCCCTCTGGGTTGCGGGAGAAGTCTGGGGCCAACGTCCTGACTTTC. Protein: CASRWPSGLREKSGANVLTF.